These T cell receptor beta chains were read from a single sample in a study of spatial heterogeneity in lung cancer. One entry per CDR3 protein, called by TCRdb with MiXCR from the 5' RACE reads. The sample yields 20,000 to 30,000 distinct CDR3 sequences, roughly 4.8% seen once. Sample: PBMCs, taken at surgery. The receptors here all came from a male donor with early-stage non-small cell lung cancer. The CDR3 runs from the conserved cysteine through the conserved F or W. Each record gives: clone size, J gene, D gene, V gene, CDR3 protein, CDR3 DNA. D genes are given only for firm matches. Size is stated for part of the rows, as once, few or many counts, or as a class when the clone is expanded.

many,TRBJ1-5,TRBD1,TRBV14,CASRGGQGNSNQPQHF,TGTGCCAGCAGAGGGGGACAGGGGAATAGCAATCAGCCCCAGCATTTT
many,TRBJ1-1,TRBD1,TRBV6-5,CASSYLGQGGGNTEAFF,TGTGCCAGCAGTTACTTGGGACAGGGCGGGGGAAACACTGAAGCTTTCTTT
many,TRBJ2-1,-,TRBV10-3,CAISPGANEQFF,TGTGCCATCAGCCCAGGGGCCAATGAGCAGTTCTTC
many,TRBJ2-1,-,TRBV7-9,CASSLGAGDNEQFF,TGTGCCAGCAGCTTAGGGGCAGGGGACAATGAGCAGTTCTTC
many,TRBJ1-1,-,TRBV30,CAWRVSGIMNTEAFF,TGTGCCTGGAGGGTGAGTGGGATCATGAACACTGAAGCTTTCTTT
many,TRBJ2-3,TRBD2,TRBV7-2,CASSLASGGRTDTQYF,TGTGCCAGCAGCTTAGCTAGCGGGGGCCGCACAGATACGCAGTATTTT
many,TRBJ2-1,-,TRBV11-2,CASSLTAGSYNEQFF,TGTGCCAGCAGCTTAACTGCCGGGAGCTACAATGAGCAGTTCTTC
many,TRBJ2-4,TRBD1,TRBV5-6,CASSPPGQKNIQYF,TGTGCCAGCAGCCCACCGGGACAGAAAAACATTCAGTACTTC
many,TRBJ2-2,TRBD2,TRBV7-3,CASSIGGAGAAGELFF,TGTGCCAGCAGTATAGGAGGGGCGGGAGCTGCCGGGGAGCTGTTTTTT
medium-sized,TRBJ1-2,-,TRBV7-8,CASSLTTVDYGYTF,TGTGCCAGCAGCTTAACAACAGTCGACTATGGCTACACCTTC
-,TRBJ1-2,-,TRBV28,CASSLEQGSGGHTF,TGTGCCAGCAGTCTTGAACAGGGAAGTGGCGGCCACACCTTC
many,TRBJ2-7,TRBD2,TRBV7-3,CATLVGLANEQYF,TGTGCCACCTTAGTCGGACTAGCGAACGAGCAGTACTTC
many,TRBJ2-2,TRBD2,TRBV3-1,CASSQGTSGRTGELFF,TGTGCCAGCAGCCAAGGGACTAGCGGGAGGACCGGGGAGCTGTTTTTT
many,TRBJ2-7,-,TRBV7-2,CASSPVGGPYEQYF,TGTGCCAGCAGCCCTGTCGGGGGCCCCTACGAGCAGTACTTC
many,TRBJ1-5,TRBD1,TRBV20-1,CSAKPGTGYSNQPQHF,TGCAGTGCTAAACCCGGGACAGGTTATAGCAATCAGCCCCAGCATTTT
-,TRBJ2-3,-,TRBV19,CASSLRDEYQYF,TGTGCCAGTAGTCTTCGGGACGAGTATCAGTATTTT
few,TRBJ1-3,TRBD1,TRBV29-1,CSVSRTGVYGNTIYF,TGCAGCGTGTCACGGACAGGGGTATATGGAAACACCATATATTTT
-,TRBJ2-1,TRBD2,TRBV19,CASSIQGASGEQFF,TGTGCCAGTAGTATACAGGGAGCTAGCGGTGAGCAGTTCTTC
few,TRBJ1-5,-,TRBV6-6,CASTGGNSNQPQHF,TGTGCCAGCACTGGGGGGAACAGCAATCAGCCCCAGCATTTT
-,TRBJ2-7,-,TRBV29-1,CSATVTLYEQYF,TGCAGCGCGACAGTGACACTCTACGAGCAGTACTTC
many,TRBJ1-2,-,TRBV11-2,CASSLGWEQYGYTF,TGTGCCAGCAGCTTAGGATGGGAACAGTATGGCTACACCTTC
medium-sized,TRBJ2-7,-,TRBV29-1,CSVSGTASGSYEQYF,TGCAGCGTATCGGGGACCGCGAGTGGTTCCTACGAGCAGTACTTC
many,TRBJ1-1,TRBD1,TRBV7-2,CASSLGWGTGRNTEAFF,TGTGCCAGCAGCTTAGGTTGGGGGACAGGCAGGAACACTGAAGCTTTCTTT
many,TRBJ2-7,-,TRBV29-1,CSVERDNSYEQYF,TGCAGCGTTGAAAGGGACAACTCCTACGAGCAGTACTTC
many,TRBJ2-5,-,TRBV14,CASSQDRRQREYF,TGTGCCAGCAGCCAAGACCGTAGACAGCGCGAGTACTTC
few,TRBJ2-1,-,TRBV14,CASSQDWAGAKNEQFF,TGTGCCAGCAGCCAAGATTGGGCAGGCGCCAAGAATGAGCAGTTCTTC
many,TRBJ2-1,-,TRBV7-9,CASSLQGWENEQFF,TGTGCCAGCAGCTTACAGGGGTGGGAGAATGAGCAGTTCTTC
many,TRBJ2-7,TRBD1,TRBV20-1,CSAVDRDPYEQYF,TGCAGTGCCGTGGACAGGGACCCCTACGAGCAGTACTTC
many,TRBJ2-3,-,TRBV20-1,CSARVSPGGPADTQYF,TGCAGTGCTAGAGTTTCCCCCGGGGGGCCGGCAGATACGCAGTATTTT
few,TRBJ1-1,-,TRBV5-4,CASSLGGRGNTEAFF,TGTGCCAGCAGCTTGGGGGGCCGGGGTAACACTGAAGCTTTCTTT
many,TRBJ2-5,TRBD1,TRBV7-8,CASSSRGALGQGRETQYF,TGTGCCAGCAGCTCAAGGGGTGCGTTGGGACAGGGGAGAGAGACCCAGTACTTC
many,TRBJ1-2,-,TRBV7-9,CASIRGQIEGYGYTF,TGTGCCAGCATCCGTGGACAGATCGAAGGCTATGGCTACACCTTC
many,TRBJ1-5,TRBD1,TRBV28,CASSLFQGANNQPQHF,TGTGCCAGCAGTTTGTTCCAGGGGGCGAACAATCAGCCCCAGCATTTT
many,TRBJ2-7,TRBD1,TRBV18,CASSPGQDISYEQYF,TGTGCCAGCTCACCCGGACAGGATATATCCTACGAGCAGTACTTC
many,TRBJ1-2,-,TRBV20-1,CSANEGGHYGYTF,TGCAGTGCCAATGAGGGGGGGCACTATGGCTACACCTTC
many,TRBJ2-2,-,TRBV20-1,CSVPTKRHTGELFF,TGCAGTGTGCCGACAAAGCGGCACACCGGGGAGCTGTTTTTT
many,TRBJ2-5,-,TRBV7-2,CASSLGRTQETQYF,TGTGCCAGCAGCTTAGGGCGGACCCAAGAGACCCAGTACTTC
many,TRBJ2-1,TRBD2,TRBV28,CASSLLGTSGSMGDEQFF,TGTGCCAGCAGTTTATTAGGCACTAGCGGGAGTATGGGTGATGAGCAGTTCTTC
-,TRBJ1-3,-,TRBV6-6,CASSYSGYTIYF,TGTGCCAGCAGTTACTCCGGGTACACCATATATTTT
many,TRBJ1-1,TRBD1,TRBV7-9,CASSLGQGLTEAFF,TGTGCCAGCAGCTTAGGACAGGGACTAACTGAAGCTTTCTTT
many,TRBJ2-5,-,TRBV7-6,CASSLGGGDQETQYF,TGTGCCAGCAGCTTAGGCGGGGGCGACCAAGAGACCCAGTACTTC
many,TRBJ2-5,-,TRBV6-5,CASSYSQPQETQYF,TGTGCCAGCAGTTACTCTCAGCCCCAAGAGACCCAGTACTTC
medium-sized,TRBJ2-3,TRBD2,TRBV29-1,CSVELAGSTDTQYF,TGCAGCGTTGAGCTAGCGGGAAGCACAGATACGCAGTATTTT
many,TRBJ2-2,TRBD2,TRBV5-1,CASSRKQLAGRNTGELFF,TGCGCCAGCAGCCGAAAACAACTAGCGGGGAGAAACACCGGGGAGCTGTTTTTT
medium-sized,TRBJ1-5,-,TRBV6-1,CASSEEGALGPQHF,TGTGCCAGCAGTGAAGAAGGGGCTCTGGGGCCCCAGCATTTT
many,TRBJ2-3,-,TRBV12-3/TRBV12-4,CASSFSPSVRTDTQYF,TGTGCCAGCAGTTTTTCCCCTAGCGTCCGCACAGATACGCAGTATTTT
many,TRBJ1-6,-,TRBV6-2/TRBV6-3,CASTGTTVASPLHF,TGTGCCAGCACGGGCACCACGGTCGCGTCACCCCTCCACTTT
many,TRBJ2-2,-,TRBV29-1,CSVVLGQKNTGELFF,TGCAGCGTTGTCCTCGGTCAGAAGAACACCGGGGAGCTGTTTTTT
many,TRBJ2-1,TRBD2,TRBV6-5,CASSYGTWTSGKGYNEQFF,TGTGCCAGCAGTTACGGGACCTGGACTAGCGGGAAAGGATACAATGAGCAGTTCTTC
medium-sized,TRBJ2-7,TRBD2,TRBV28,CASSTAGTSGSYEQYF,TGTGCCAGCAGTACCGCCGGGACTAGCGGGAGCTACGAGCAGTACTTC
many,TRBJ2-1,TRBD2,TRBV6-2/TRBV6-3,CASSPTSGRAVNEQFF,TGTGCCAGCAGTCCAACTAGCGGGAGGGCCGTGAATGAGCAGTTCTTC
many,TRBJ2-3,TRBD2,TRBV10-3,CAISEPLVGAGRPTDTQYF,TGTGCCATCAGTGAGCCCCTAGTTGGAGCGGGGAGACCCACAGATACGCAGTATTTT